This T cell receptor (beta chain) was sequenced during a study of cytomegalovirus exposure and HLA in healthy donors. This CDR3 contains 14 residues. The junction had 9 bases not matched to a gene; V was cut back by 3 bases and J by 7 bases. Germline assignment: CDR1 KGHSH and CDR2 LQKENI. The data were produced by immunoSEQ multiplex PCR, yet TCRdb's version contains in-frame clones alone and is incomplete. The sample shows over 200,000 clones, just over 85% of them seen only once. Sequencing was done on a sample of PBMCs. The chain is built from TRBV18 and TRBJ2-7; 7 bases map to TRBD2. The TCR was taken from a woman under 30 in good health and CMV-seronegative. CDR3 nucleotide sequence: TGTGCCAGCTCACCGTCGGCGGGAGTGGGAGAGCAGTACTTC. Protein product: CASSPSAGVGEQYF.